One T cell receptor (beta chain) is described in this entry. The antigen is unknown. The PCR contained 60 Vbeta and 13 Jbeta primers. Profiled with immunoSEQ multiplex PCR; TCRdb holds only in-frame clones, not every one. The sample consists of roughly 120,000 clones, around three quarters of them appearing once. Trimming pared 0 bases from V and 2 bases from J, leaving 8 bases between. Germline-derived CDR1 and CDR2 are PRHDT and FYEKMQ (reference sequence). CDR3 size: 15 residues. The data derive from a study of cytomegalovirus exposure and HLA in healthy donors. Study details: Across some 400 genotyped donors, approximately 81% landed in the Caucasian-associated ancestry cluster. Whole-study results and caveats: The authors later found TCR association rates varying by HLA locus, with DRB1 most and HLA-C fewest. Highly shared variants forming one cluster were likely a sequencing artifact. With later analysis, a missense DCLRE1C variant became linked to TCR beta V- and J-gene trimming.

Input material: PBMCs. The gene calls are TRBV13 and TRBJ2-1; D gene uncertain. This TCR derives from a man younger than 40 in good health and CMV-seropositive. Here the CDR3 reads CASSLGTPAYNEQFF. The CDR3 DNA sequence: TGTGCCAGCAGCTTAGGGACTCCGGCCTACAATGAGCAGTTCTTC.